This T cell receptor beta chain was identified in a study of CD8 T cells in Susac syndrome. V was cut by 6 bases and J by 0 bases, with 15 bases left in between. Looked up from germline, CDR1 is SGDLS and CDR2 is YYNGEE. This CDR3 is 15 amino acids long. After extraction with the RNeasy kit, 0.5 to 1 ug of the RNA was reverse transcribed using random hexamers. TCRdb reanalysed the immunoSEQ multiplex PCR reads using MiXCR and keeps one entry per CDR3 protein. Of 150,000 to 190,000 distinct CDR3 sequences listed, 95% were seen once; the top ten hold 0.13% to 0.15%. The sample taken for sequencing was CD8+ T cells from PBMCs. This sequence was found in a human donor with multiple sclerosis. The chain employs TRBV9 and TRBJ1-1; tentatively, D is TRBD1 (6 bases). In DNA, the CDR3 is TGTGCCAGCAACGCGGACAGCACTCTGAACACTGAAGCTTTCTTT. Residues: CASNADSTLNTEAFF.